Shown below are 13 T cell receptor beta chains from a single sample sequenced in a study of blood T cells in healthy people across ages. The authors ran a second PCR of roughly 6 to 12 cycles using a sample-barcoded 5' primer and a J-beta primer mix. TCRdb reprocessed the 5' RACE reads via MiXCR and lists one record per CDR3 protein. This table holds over 1,300,000 distinct CDR3 sequences, roughly 59% found once. Specimen: blood. The receptor source for this set is a young man in good health.

The V gene is TRBV20-1, the J gene TRBJ2-3; 8 positions match TRBD2. V lost 5 bases, J lost 2 bases, and 6 bases stayed unmatched. There are 14 residues in the CDR3. The V gene's germline CDR1 is DFQATT and CDR2 SNEGSKA (reference sequence). The CDR3 reads CSAPRGGLTDTQYF. In nucleotides, the CDR3 is TGCAGTGCTCCCCGGGGGGGCCTCACAGATACGCAGTATTTT.

This clonotype occurred a few times. This sequence joins TRBV29-1 and TRBJ2-1; D unresolved. The germline CDR1 and CDR2 sequences are SQVTM and ANQGSEA. The germline V and J ends were trimmed by 4 bases and 2 bases, with 9 bases remaining between them. The CDR3 contains 13 residues. The CDR3 spells CSVVTNTYNEQFF. CDR3 bases: TGCAGCGTTGTAACTAACACCTACAATGAGCAGTTCTTC.

This clonotype appeared a few times. A junction boundary mismatches the germline segment, possibly from a read error. The chain has TRBV2 and TRBJ1-4; tentatively, D is TRBD1 (5 bases). The CDR3 covers 13 residues. Germline CDR1 SNHLY, CDR2 FYNNEI. CDR3 bases: TGTGCCACCCAGCCCGGGCGGGGCGAAAACCTGTTTTTT. This codes for CATQPGRGENLFF.

In regard to this clonotype: A clone one base away is much larger, so this may be a read error. The V gene is TRBV6-5, the J gene TRBJ1-1; maybe TRBD1 (5 bases). The germline gives CDR1 MNHEY, CDR2 SVGAGI. This CDR3 spans 12 amino acids. CDR3 sequence: CASSSTGTGAFF. The CDR3 DNA is TGTGCCAGCAGCAGTACGGGGACTGGAGCTTTCTTT.

The chain uses TRBV3-1 and TRBJ2-1; 8 bases agree with TRBD1. This CDR3 contains 14 residues. J lost 4 bases, V lost 2 bases, and 1 base had no gene match. The germline V gene encodes CDR1 LGHDT and CDR2 YNNKEL (reference sequence). CDR3 loop: CASSQTGGYNEQFF. The CDR3, as DNA: TGTGCCAGCAGCCAAACAGGGGGTTACAATGAGCAGTTCTTC.

The V and J genes are TRBV10-3 and TRBJ2-2; D is perhaps TRBD1 or TRBD2 (6 bases each). CDR3 length equals 17 residues. Germline lookup yields CDR1 ENHRY and CDR2 SYGVKD. V was clipped by 3 bases and J by 3 bases, with 17 bases between them. The CDR3 loop reads CAISDSDKGGDTGELFF. DNA for the CDR3: TGTGCCATCAGTGACTCGGACAAGGGGGGTGACACCGGGGAGCTGTTTTTT.

CDR3 in DNA: TGTGCCACCAGCATTTTACGGGGGTCTAACTATGGCTACACCTTC. This translates into CATSILRGSNYGYTF. This chain joins TRBV15 and TRBJ1-2, with a possible D match to TRBD1 (5 bases). The germline V gene has CDR1 LNHNV and CDR2 YYDKDF (reference sequence). The CDR3 loop spans 15 amino acids. With 4 bases removed from V and 0 bases from J, the gap between germline ends came to 12 bases. Full variable domain (missing parts from reference TRBV15 and TRBJ1-2): DAMVIQNPRYQVTQFGKPVTLSCSQTLNHNVMYWYQQKSSQAPKLLFHYYDKDFNNEADTPDNFQSRRPNTSFCFLDIRSPGLGDTAMYLCATSILRGSNYGYTFGSGTRLTVV.

This clonotype was found a few times. The V gene is TRBV20-1, the J gene TRBJ2-5; D may be TRBD1 or TRBD2 (5 bases each). Per the germline V gene, CDR1 is DFQATT and CDR2 is SNEGSKA (reference sequence). The CDR3 sequence is 15 residues long. Trimming took 2 bases from V and 4 from J, leaving 17 bases between them. Here the CDR3 DNA reads TGCAGTGCTAGATTCGCCGGGACCTTCGGAGAGACCCAGTACTTC. This translates into CSARFAGTFGETQYF.

The chain combines TRBV20-1 with TRBJ2-7; 7 nucleotides line up with TRBD2. The CDR3 sequence is 17 residues long. V dropped 0 bases and J dropped 2; count of bases not matched to a gene: 13. CDR1 is DFQATT and CDR2 is SNEGSKA in the germline V gene (reference sequence). Here the CDR3 DNA reads TGCAGTGCTAGAGATGCGGGGGAAGCCTCCCTACCCTACGAGCAGTACTTC. It translates to CSARDAGEASLPYEQYF.

The chain employs TRBV4-2 and TRBJ2-5; D possibly corresponds to TRBD2 (5 bases). The germline gives CDR1 LGHNA, CDR2 YNFKEQ. The length of the CDR3 is 15 residues. V lost 0 bases to trimming and J lost 4 bases, with 12 bases between them. The CDR3 here is CASSQESGIRETQYF. CDR3 sequence (DNA): TGTGCCAGCAGCCAAGAATCCGGGATTCGAGAGACCCAGTACTTC.

The chain joins TRBV10-3 to TRBJ2-7, with D tentatively TRBD2 (5 bases). The CDR3 is 14 residues long. Trimming left V 11 bases short and J 0 bases short, with 17 bases between. Germline CDR1 ENHRY, CDR2 SYGVKD. CDR3 sequence (DNA): TGTGCCGCAGAAAAGGACGGGGACTCCTACGAGCAGTACTTC. Its translation: CAAEKDGDSYEQYF.

This clonotype was recorded at least ten times. The chain combines TRBV7-2 with TRBJ2-3; 10 positions match TRBD1. Trimming cost V 5 bases and J 3 bases; bases outside gene matches: 5. Germline V gene sequence: CDR1 SGHTA, CDR2 FQGNSA. The CDR3 length is 15 residues. The DNA for the CDR3 is TGTGCCAGCAGCCTAAGACAGGGGGCGACAGATACGCAGTATTTT. It yields the protein CASSLRQGATDTQYF.

The CDR3 DNA reads as TGCAGTGTCGCCAGGGGACTCAACTACAATGAGCAGTTCTTC. It specifies CSVARGLNYNEQFF. This chain uses TRBV20-1 with TRBJ2-1; perhaps D is TRBD1 or TRBD2 (6 bases each). The CDR3 consists of 14 residues. Trimming pared 7 bases from V and 3 bases from J, leaving 16 bases between. The germline CDR1 and CDR2 sequences are DFQATT and SNEGSKA (reference sequence).